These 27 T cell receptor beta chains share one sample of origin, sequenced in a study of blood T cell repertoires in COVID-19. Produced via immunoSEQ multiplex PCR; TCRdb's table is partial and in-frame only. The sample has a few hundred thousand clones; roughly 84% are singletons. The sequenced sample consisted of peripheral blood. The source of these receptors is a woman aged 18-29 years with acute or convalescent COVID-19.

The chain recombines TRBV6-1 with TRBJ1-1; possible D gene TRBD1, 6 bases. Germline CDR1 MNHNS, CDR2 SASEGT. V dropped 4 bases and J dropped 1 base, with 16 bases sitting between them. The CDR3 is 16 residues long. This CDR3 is CASSAPGHVSNTEAFF. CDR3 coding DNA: TGTGCCAGCAGTGCGCCGGGACATGTCTCGAACACTGAAGCTTTCTTT.

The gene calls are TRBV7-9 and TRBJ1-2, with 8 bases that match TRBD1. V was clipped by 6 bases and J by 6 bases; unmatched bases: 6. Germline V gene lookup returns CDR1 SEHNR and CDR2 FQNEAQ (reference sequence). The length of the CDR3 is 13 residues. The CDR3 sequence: CASRDGQGNGYTF. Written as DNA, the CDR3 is TGTGCCAGCAGGGATGGACAGGGAAATGGCTACACCTTC.

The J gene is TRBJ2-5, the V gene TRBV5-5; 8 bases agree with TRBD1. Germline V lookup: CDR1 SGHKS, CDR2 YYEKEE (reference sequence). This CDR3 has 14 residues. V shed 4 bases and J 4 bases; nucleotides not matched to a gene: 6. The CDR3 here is CASSLDRGGETQYF. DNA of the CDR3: TGTGCCAGCAGCCTCGACAGGGGAGGAGAGACCCAGTACTTC.

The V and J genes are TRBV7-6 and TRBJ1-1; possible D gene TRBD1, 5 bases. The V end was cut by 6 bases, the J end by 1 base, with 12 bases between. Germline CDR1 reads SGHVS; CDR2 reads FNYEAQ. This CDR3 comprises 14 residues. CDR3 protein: CASSYYGGNTEAFF. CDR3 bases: TGTGCCAGCAGTTACTACGGGGGGAACACTGAAGCTTTCTTT.

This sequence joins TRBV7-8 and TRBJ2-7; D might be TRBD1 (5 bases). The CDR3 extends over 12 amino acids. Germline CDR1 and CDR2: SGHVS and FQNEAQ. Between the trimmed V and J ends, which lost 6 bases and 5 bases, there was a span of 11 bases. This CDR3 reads CASSQNRNEQYF. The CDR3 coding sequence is TGTGCCAGCAGTCAAAACAGGAACGAGCAGTACTTC.

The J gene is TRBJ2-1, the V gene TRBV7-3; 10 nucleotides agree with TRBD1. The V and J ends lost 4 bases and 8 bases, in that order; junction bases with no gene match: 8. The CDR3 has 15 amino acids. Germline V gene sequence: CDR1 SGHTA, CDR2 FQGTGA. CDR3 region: CASSSHPGQGYEQFF. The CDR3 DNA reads TGTGCCAGCAGCTCGCACCCGGGACAGGGGTATGAGCAGTTCTTC.

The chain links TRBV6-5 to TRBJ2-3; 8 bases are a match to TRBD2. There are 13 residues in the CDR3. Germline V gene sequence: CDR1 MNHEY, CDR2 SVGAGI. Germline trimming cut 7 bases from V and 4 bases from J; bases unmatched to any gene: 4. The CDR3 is CASKLLAADTQYF. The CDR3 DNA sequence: TGTGCCAGCAAGCTACTAGCGGCAGATACGCAGTATTTT.

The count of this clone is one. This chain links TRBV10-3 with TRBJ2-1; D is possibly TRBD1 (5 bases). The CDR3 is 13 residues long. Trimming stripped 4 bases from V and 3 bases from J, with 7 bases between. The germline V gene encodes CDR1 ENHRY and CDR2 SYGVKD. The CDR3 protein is CAISADNYNEQFF. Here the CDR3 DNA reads TGTGCCATCAGTGCGGACAACTACAATGAGCAGTTCTTC.

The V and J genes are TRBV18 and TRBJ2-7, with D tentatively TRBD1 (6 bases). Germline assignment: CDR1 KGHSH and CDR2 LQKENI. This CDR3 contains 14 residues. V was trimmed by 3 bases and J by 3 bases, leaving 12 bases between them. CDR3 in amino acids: CASSPGTSSYEQYF. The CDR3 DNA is TGTGCCAGCTCACCCGGGACATCCAGCTACGAGCAGTACTTC.

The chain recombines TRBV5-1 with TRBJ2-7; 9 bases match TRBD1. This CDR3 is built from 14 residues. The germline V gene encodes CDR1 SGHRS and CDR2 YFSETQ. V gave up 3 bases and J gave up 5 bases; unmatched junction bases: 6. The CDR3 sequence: CASSSGTGYNEQYF. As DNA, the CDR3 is TGCGCCAGCAGCTCTGGGACAGGGTATAACGAGCAGTACTTC. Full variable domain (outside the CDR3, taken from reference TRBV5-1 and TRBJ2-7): KAGVTQTPRYLIKTRGQQVTLSCSPISGHRSVSWYQQTPGQGLQFLFEYFSETQRNKGNFPGRFSGRQFSNSRSEMNVSTLELGDSALYLCASSSGTGYNEQYFGPGTRLTVT.

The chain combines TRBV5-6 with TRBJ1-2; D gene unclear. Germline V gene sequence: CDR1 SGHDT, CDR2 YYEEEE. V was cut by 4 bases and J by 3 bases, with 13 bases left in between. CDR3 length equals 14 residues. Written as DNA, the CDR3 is TGTGCCAGCAGCCCCAATATCCTATACTATGGCTACACCTTC. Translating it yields CASSPNILYYGYTF.

The DNA for the CDR3 is TGTGCCAGCAGTGATGGGAGGGGGACCGGGGAGCTGTTTTTT. This encodes CASSDGRGTGELFF. V and J are TRBV25-1 and TRBJ2-2, with D possibly being TRBD2 (7 bases). V was shortened by 3 bases and J by 5 bases, with 10 bases between the two germline ends. CDR3 size: 14 residues. The V gene's germline CDR1 is MGHDK and CDR2 SYGVNS.

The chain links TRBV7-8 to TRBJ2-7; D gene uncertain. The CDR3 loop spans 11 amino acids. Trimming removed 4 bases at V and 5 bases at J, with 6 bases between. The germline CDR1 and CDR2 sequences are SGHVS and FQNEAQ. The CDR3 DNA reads TGTGCCAGCAGCTCGGTGCACGAGCAGTACTTC. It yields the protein CASSSVHEQYF.

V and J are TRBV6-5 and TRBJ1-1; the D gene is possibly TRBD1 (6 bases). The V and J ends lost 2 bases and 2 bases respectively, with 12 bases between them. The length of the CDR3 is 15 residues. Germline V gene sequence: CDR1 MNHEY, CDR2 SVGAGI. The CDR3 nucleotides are TGTGCCAGCAGTTACGGGGGCAGTGTTAACACTGAAGCTTTCTTT. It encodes CASSYGGSVNTEAFF.

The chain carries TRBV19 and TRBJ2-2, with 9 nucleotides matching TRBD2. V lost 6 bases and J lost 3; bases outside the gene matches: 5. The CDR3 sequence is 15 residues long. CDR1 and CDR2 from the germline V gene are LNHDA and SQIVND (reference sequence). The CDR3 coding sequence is TGTGCCAGTAGGAGGATAGCGGGAGACACCGGGGAGCTGTTTTTT. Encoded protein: CASRRIAGDTGELFF.

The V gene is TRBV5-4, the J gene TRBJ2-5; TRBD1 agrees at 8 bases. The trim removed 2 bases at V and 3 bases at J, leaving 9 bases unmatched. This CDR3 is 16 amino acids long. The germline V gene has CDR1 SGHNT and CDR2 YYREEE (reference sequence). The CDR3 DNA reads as TGTGCCAGCAGCTTACCCGACAGGGGCGGGGAAGAGACCCAGTACTTC. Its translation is CASSLPDRGGEETQYF.

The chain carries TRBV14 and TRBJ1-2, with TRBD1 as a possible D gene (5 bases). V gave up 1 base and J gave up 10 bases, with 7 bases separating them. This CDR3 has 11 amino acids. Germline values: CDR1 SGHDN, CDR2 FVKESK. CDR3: CASSQAGYYTF. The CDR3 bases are TGTGCCAGCAGCCAAGCAGGGTACTACACCTTC.

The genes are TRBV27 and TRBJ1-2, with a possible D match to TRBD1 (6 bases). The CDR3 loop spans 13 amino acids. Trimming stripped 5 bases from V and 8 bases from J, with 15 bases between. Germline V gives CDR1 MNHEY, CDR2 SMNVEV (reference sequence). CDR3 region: CASSPRWDNGYTF. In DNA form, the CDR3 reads TGTGCCAGCAGTCCCCGATGGGACAACGGCTACACCTTC.

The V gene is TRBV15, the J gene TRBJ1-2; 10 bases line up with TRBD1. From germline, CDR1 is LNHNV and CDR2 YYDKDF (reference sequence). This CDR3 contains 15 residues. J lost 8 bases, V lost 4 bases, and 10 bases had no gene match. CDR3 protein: CATSIRDRGFRGYTF. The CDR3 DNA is TGTGCCACCAGCATCCGGGACAGGGGATTTCGGGGCTACACCTTC. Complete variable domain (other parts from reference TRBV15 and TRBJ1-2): DAMVIQNPRYQVTQFGKPVTLSCSQTLNHNVMYWYQQKSSQAPKLLFHYYDKDFNNEADTPDNFQSRRPNTSFCFLDIRSPGLGDTAMYLCATSIRDRGFRGYTFGSGTRLTVV.

CDR3 in DNA: TGTGCCAGCAGCTTGGGCGGGAGTGTCTACAATGAGCAGTTCTTC. It codes for CASSLGGSVYNEQFF. V is TRBV5-6 and J is TRBJ2-1; 7 nucleotides align to TRBD2. The CDR3 spans 15 residues. Germline loops: CDR1 SGHDT, CDR2 YYEEEE. V was clipped by 0 bases and J by 3 bases; unmatched bases: 3.

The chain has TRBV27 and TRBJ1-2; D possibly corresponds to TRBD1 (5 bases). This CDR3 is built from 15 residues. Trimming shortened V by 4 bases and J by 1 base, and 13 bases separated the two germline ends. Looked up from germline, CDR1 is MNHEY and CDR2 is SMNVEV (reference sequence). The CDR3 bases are TGTGCCAGCAGTTCCCTGGGGGGGAATAACTATGGCTACACCTTC. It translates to CASSSLGGNNYGYTF.

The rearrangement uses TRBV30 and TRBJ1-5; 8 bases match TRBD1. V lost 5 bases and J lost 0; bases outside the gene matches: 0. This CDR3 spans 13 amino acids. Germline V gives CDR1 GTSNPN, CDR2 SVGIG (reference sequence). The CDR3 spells CAWGTGSNQPQHF. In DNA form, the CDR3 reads TGTGCCTGGGGGACAGGTAGCAATCAGCCCCAGCATTTT.

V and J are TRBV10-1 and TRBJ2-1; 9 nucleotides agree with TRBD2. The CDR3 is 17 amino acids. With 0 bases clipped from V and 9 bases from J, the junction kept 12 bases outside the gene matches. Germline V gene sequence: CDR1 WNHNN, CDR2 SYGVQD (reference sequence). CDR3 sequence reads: CASSESKGASGKGEQFF. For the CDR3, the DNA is TGCGCCAGCAGTGAGTCGAAAGGGGCTAGCGGGAAAGGTGAGCAGTTCTTC.

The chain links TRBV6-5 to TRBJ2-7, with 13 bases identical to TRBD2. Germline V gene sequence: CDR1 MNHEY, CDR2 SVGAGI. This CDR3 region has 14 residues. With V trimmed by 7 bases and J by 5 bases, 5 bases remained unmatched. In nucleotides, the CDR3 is TGTGCCAGCATCAGACTAGCGGGAGGCAACGAGCAGTACTTC. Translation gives CASIRLAGGNEQYF.

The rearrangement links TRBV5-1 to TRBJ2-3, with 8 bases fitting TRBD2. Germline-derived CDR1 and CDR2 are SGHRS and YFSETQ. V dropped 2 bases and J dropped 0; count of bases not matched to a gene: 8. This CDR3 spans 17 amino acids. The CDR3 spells CASSFLAGSFSTDTQYF. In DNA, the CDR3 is TGCGCCAGCAGCTTTTTAGCGGGAAGCTTTAGCACAGATACGCAGTATTTT.

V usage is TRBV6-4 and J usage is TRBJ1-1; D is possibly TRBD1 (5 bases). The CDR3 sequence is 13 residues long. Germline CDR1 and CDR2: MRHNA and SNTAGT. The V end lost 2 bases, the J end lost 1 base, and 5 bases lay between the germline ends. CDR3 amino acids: CASSDQGNTEAFF. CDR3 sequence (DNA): TGTGCCAGCAGTGACCAGGGGAACACTGAAGCTTTCTTT.

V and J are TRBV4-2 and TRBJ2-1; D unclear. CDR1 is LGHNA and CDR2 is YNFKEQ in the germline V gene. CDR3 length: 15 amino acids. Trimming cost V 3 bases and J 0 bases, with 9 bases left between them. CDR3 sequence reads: CASSQLQSSYNEQFF. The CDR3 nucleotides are TGTGCCAGCAGCCAGTTACAGAGCTCCTACAATGAGCAGTTCTTC.